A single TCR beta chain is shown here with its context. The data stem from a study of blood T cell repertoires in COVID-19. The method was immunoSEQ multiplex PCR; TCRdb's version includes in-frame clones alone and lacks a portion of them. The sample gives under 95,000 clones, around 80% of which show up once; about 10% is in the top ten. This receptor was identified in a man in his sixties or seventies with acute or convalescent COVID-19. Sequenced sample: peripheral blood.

The CDR3 bases are TGCAGCGTTGGGGAGGACGAGCAGTACTTC. Protein: CSVGEDEQYF. The J gene is TRBJ2-7, the V gene TRBV29-1, with D possibly matching TRBD2 (6 bases). Deletions cut 4 bases from V and 5 bases from J, with 6 bases between. Per germline, CDR1 SQVTM and CDR2 ANQGSEA. The CDR3 loop spans 10 amino acids.